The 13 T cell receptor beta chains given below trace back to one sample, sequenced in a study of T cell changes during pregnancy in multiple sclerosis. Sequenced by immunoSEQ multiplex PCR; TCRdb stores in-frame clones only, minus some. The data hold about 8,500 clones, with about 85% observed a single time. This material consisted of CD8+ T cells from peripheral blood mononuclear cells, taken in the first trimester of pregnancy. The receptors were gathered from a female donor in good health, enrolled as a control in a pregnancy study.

The CDR3 DNA reads as TGTGCCACCAGCAGAGTTACTAACGACAAAAACATTCAGTACTTC. Protein sequence: CATSRVTNDKNIQYF. This chain joins TRBV15 and TRBJ2-4; the D is unclear. V dropped 1 base and J dropped 3 bases, with 10 bases sitting between them. The germline V gene has CDR1 LNHNV and CDR2 YYDKDF (reference sequence). The CDR3 has 15 residues.

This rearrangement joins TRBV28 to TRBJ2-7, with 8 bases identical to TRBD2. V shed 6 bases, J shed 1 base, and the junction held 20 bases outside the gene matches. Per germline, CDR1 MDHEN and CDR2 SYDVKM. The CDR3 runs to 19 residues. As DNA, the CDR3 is TGTGCCAGCAGCCTAAGTCACGCGGGGGGAAGTCTTTTTTCCTACGAGCAGTACTTC. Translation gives CASSLSHAGGSLFSYEQYF.

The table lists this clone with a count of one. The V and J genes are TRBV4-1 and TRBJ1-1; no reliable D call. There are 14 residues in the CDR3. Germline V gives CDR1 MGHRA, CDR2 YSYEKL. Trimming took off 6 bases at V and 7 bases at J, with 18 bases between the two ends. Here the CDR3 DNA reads TGCGCCAGCAGGGAAACGGCGGTCAGCGGTGAAGCTTTCTTT. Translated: CASRETAVSGEAFF.

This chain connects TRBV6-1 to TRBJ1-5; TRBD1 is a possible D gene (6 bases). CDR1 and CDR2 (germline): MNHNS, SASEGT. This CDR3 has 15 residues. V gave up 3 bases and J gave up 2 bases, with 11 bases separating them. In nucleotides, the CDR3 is TGTGCCAGCAGTGAGGGAGGGGGTGGCAATCAGCCCCAGCATTTT. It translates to CASSEGGGGNQPQHF.

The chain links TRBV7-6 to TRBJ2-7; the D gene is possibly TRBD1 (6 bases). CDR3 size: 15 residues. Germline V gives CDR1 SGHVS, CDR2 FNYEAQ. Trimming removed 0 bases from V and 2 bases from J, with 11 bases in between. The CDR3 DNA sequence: TGTGCCAGCAGCTTAGCTGGCCAGGGGACCTACGAGCAGTACTTC. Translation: CASSLAGQGTYEQYF.

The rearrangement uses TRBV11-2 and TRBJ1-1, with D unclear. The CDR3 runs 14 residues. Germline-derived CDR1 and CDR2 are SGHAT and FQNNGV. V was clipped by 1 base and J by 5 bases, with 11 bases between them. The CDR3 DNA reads TGTGCCAGCAGCTTAGGACGGGGAAGTACTGAAGCTTTCTTT. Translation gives CASSLGRGSTEAFF.

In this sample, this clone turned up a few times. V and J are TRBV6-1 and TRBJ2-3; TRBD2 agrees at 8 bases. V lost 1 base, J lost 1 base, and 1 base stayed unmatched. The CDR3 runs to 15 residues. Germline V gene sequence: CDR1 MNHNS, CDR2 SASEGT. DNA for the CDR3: TGTGCCAGCAGTGAAGTCGGGGGGGGCACAGATACGCAGTATTTT. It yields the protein CASSEVGGGTDTQYF.

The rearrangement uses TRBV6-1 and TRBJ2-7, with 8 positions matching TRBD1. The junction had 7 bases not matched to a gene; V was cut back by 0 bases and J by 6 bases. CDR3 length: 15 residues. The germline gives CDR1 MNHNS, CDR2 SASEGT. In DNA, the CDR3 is TGTGCCAGCAGTGAAGCGACAGGGGAAGTGAGCGAGCAGTACTTC. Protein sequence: CASSEATGEVSEQYF.

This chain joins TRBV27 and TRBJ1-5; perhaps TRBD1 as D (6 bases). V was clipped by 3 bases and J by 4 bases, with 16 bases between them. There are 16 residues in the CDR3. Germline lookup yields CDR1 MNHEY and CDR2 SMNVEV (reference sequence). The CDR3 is CASSLRGGLGNQPQHF. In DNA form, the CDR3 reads TGTGCCAGCAGTTTGAGGGGGGGCCTAGGAAATCAGCCCCAGCATTTT.

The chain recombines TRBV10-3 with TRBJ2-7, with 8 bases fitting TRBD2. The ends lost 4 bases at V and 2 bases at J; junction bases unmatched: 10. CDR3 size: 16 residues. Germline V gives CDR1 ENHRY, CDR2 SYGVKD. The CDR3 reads CAISGRGGLETYEQYF. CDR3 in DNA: TGTGCCATCAGTGGAAGGGGGGGACTAGAAACCTACGAGCAGTACTTC.

The CDR3 bases are TGTGCCAGCAGCTCGGGACAGGGTTATGAGCAGCCCCAGCATTTT. Residues: CASSSGQGYEQPQHF. The V and J genes are TRBV5-8 and TRBJ1-5; 9 bases line up with TRBD1. CDR3 size: 15 residues. V lost 3 bases to trimming and J lost 7 bases; unmatched junction nucleotides: 8. The V gene's germline CDR1 is SGHTS and CDR2 YDEGEE.

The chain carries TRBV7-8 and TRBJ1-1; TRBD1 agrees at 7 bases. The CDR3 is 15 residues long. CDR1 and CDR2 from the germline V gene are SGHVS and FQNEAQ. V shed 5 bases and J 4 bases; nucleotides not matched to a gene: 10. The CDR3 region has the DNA TGTGCCAGCAGCGGATTGGGCAGGGGGAGCACTGAAGCTTTCTTT. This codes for CASSGLGRGSTEAFF.

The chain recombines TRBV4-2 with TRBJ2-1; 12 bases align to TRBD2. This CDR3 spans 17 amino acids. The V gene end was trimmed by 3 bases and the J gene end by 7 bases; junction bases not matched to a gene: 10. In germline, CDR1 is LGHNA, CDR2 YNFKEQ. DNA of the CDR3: TGTGCCAGCAGCCAGGCCGATTCTAGCGGGGGGGCAAATGAGCAGTTCTTC. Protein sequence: CASSQADSSGGANEQFF.